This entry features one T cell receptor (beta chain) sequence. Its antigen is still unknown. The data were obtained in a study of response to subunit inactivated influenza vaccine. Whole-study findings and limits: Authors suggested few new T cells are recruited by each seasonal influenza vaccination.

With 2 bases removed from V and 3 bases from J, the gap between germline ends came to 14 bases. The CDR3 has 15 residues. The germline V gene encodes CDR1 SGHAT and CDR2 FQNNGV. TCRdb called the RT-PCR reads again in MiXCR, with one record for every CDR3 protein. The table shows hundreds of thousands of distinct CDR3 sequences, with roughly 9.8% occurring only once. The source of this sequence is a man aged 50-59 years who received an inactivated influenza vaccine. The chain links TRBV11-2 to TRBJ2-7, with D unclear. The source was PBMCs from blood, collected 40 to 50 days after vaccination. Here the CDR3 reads CASSLRSDVFYEQYF. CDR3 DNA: TGTGCCAGCAGCTTACGGAGTGACGTATTCTACGAGCAGTACTTC.